According to its frequency, the clone carrying this T cell receptor (beta chain) is medium-sized (0.01 to 0.1%). This sample was included in a study of human CD8 memory T cell subsets. Libraries for TCR beta were constructed using UMI-labeled 5' RACE. TCRdb processed the 5' RACE reads again and assigns one entry to each CDR3 protein, with no DNA. The record lists around 4,400 distinct CDR3 sequences, of which the ten most abundant hold roughly a quarter. The CDR3 extends over 15 amino acids. Germline CDR1 MNHEY, CDR2 SVGEGT. The chain couples TRBV6-2 or TRBV6-3 to TRBJ2-1; TCRdb returns TRBD2, unconfirmable since there is no DNA. This TCR derives from a human donor in good health. The sequenced sample was CD8+ effector memory T cells (TEM) sorted from PBMCs. Subset described: effector memory CD8 T cells, CCR7- CD45RO+ CD95+. The CDR3: CASSYAGGTSDEQFF.